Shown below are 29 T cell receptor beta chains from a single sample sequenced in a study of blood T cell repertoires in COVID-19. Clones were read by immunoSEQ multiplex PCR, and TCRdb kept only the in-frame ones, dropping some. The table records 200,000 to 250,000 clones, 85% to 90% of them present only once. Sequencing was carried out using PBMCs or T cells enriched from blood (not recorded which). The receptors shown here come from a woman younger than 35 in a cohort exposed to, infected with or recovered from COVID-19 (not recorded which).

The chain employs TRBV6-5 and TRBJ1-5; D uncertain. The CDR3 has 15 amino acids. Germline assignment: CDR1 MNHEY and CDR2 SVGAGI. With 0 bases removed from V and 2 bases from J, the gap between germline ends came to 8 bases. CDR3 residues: CASSYSMRGNQPQHF. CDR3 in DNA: TGTGCCAGCAGTTACTCGATGCGAGGCAATCAGCCCCAGCATTTT.

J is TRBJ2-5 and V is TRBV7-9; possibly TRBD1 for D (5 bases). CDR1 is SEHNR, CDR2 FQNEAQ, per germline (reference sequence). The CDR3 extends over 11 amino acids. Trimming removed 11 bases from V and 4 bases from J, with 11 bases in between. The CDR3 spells CALWGGETQYF. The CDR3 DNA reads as TGTGCCCTCTGGGGCGGAGAGACCCAGTACTTC.

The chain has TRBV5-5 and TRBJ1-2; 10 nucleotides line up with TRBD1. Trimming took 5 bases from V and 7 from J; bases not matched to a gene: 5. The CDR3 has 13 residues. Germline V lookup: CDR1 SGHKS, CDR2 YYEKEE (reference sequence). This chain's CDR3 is CASSPGQGGGYTF. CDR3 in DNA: TGTGCCAGCAGTCCCGGACAGGGGGGTGGCTACACCTTC.

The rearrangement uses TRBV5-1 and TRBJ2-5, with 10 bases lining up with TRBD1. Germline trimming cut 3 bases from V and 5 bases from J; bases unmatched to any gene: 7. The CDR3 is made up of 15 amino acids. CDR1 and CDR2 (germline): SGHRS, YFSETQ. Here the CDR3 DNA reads TGCGCCAGCAGCTCCCGGGACAGGGGAGAGGAGACCCAGTACTTC. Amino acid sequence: CASSSRDRGEETQYF.

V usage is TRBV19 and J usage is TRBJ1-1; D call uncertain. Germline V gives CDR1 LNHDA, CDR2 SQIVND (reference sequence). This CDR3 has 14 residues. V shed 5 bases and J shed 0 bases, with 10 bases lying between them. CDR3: CASSGEDLNTEAFF. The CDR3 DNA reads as TGTGCCAGTAGTGGGGAGGACTTGAACACTGAAGCTTTCTTT.

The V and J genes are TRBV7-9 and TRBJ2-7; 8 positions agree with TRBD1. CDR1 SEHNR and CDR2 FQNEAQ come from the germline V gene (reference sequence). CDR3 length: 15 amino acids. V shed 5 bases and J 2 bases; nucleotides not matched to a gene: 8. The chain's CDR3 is CASSPRQGPAYEQYF. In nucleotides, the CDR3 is TGTGCCAGCAGCCCCCGACAGGGGCCTGCCTACGAGCAGTACTTC.

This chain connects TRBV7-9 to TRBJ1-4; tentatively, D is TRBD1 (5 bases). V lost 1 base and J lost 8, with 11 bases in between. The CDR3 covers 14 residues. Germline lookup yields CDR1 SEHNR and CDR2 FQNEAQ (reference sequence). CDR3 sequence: CASSLGQGVEKLFF. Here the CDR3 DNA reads TGTGCCAGCAGCTTAGGGCAGGGTGTGGAAAAACTGTTTTTT.

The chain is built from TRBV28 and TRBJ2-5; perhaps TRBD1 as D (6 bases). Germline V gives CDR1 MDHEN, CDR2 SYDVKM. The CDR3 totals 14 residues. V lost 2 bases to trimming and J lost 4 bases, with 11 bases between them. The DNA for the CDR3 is TGTGCCAGCAGTTTAGCACAGGGAACAGAGACCCAGTACTTC. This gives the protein CASSLAQGTETQYF.

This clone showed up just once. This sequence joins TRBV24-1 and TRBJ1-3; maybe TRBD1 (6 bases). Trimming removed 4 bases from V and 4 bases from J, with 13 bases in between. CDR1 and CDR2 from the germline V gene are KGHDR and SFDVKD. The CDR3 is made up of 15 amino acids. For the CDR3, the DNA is TGTGCCACCAGTGACCCCTTAGGGGGAGGAAACACCATATATTTT. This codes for CATSDPLGGGNTIYF.

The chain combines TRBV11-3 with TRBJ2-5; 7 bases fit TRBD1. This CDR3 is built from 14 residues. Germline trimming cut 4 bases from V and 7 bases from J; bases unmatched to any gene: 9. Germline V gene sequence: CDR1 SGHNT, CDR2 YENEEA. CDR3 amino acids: CASSSGTASGTQYF. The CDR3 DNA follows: TGTGCCAGCAGCTCCGGGACAGCGTCAGGGACCCAGTACTTC.

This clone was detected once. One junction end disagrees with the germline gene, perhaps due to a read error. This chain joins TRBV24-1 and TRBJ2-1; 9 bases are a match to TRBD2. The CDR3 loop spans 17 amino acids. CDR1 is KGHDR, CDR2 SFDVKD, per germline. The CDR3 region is CATSDLGSGGSSNEQFF. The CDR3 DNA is TGTGCCACCAGTGATTTGGGTAGCGGGGGATCCTCCAATGAGCAGTTCTTC.

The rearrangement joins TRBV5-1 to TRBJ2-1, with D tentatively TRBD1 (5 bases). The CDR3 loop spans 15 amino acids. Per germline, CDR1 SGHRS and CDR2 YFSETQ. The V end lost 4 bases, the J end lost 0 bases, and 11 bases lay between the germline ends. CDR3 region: CASSTDMNSYNEQFF. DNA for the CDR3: TGCGCCAGCAGCACGGACATGAACTCCTACAATGAGCAGTTCTTC.

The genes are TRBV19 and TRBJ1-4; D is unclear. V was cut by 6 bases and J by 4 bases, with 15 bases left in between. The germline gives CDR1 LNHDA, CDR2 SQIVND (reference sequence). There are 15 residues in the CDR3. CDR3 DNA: TGTGCCAGTAGCACAGCCCTCGGTGGTAATGAAAAACTGTTTTTT. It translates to CASSTALGGNEKLFF.

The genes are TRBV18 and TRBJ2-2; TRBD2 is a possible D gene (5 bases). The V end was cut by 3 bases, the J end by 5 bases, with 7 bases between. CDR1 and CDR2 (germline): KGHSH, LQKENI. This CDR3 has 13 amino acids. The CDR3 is CASSPAGTGELFF. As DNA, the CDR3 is TGTGCCAGCTCACCTGCGGGTACCGGGGAGCTGTTTTTT.

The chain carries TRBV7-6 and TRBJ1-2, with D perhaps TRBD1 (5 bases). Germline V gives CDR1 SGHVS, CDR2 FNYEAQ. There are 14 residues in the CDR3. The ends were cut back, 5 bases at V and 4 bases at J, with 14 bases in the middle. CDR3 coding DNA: TGTGCCAGCAGCCCTCGGGGGGGTCCCTATGGCTACACCTTC. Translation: CASSPRGGPYGYTF.

CDR3 DNA: TGTGCCACCAGTGATACGGTGAGCTCCTACAATGAGCAGTTCTTC. Translated, it gives CATSDTVSSYNEQFF. V usage is TRBV24-1 and J usage is TRBJ2-1; D is ambiguous. Germline lookup yields CDR1 KGHDR and CDR2 SFDVKD. The V and J ends lost 3 bases and 0 bases respectively, with 8 bases between them. This CDR3 spans 15 amino acids.

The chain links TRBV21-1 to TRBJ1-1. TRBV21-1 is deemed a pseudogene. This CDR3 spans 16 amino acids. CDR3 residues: CASSKARRGGNTEAFF. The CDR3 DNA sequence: TGTGCCAGCAGCAAAGCGCGTCGGGGGGGAAACACTGAAGCTTTCTTT.

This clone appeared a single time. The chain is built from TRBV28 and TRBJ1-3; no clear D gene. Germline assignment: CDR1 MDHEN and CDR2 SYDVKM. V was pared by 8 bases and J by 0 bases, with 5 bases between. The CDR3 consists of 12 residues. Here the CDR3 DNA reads TGTGCCAGCGAGAGCTCTGGAAACACCATATATTTT. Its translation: CASESSGNTIYF.

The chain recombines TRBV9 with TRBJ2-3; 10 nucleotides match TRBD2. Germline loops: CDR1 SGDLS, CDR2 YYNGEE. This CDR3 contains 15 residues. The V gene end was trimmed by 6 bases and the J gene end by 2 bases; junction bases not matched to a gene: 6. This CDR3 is CASTRTSGTTDTQYF. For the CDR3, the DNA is TGTGCCAGCACCCGGACTAGCGGAACCACAGATACGCAGTATTTT.

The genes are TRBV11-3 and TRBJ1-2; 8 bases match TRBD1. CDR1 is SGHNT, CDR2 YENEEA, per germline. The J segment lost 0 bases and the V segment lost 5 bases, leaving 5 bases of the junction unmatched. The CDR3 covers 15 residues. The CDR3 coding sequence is TGTGCCAGCAGCCAAGGACAGGGAACTAACTATGGCTACACCTTC. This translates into CASSQGQGTNYGYTF.

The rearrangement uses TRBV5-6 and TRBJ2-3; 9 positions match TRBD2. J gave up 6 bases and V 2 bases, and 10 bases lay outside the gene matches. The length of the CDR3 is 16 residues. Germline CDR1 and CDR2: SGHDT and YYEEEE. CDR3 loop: CASSFGGAGGVDTQYF. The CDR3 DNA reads TGTGCCAGCAGCTTCGGAGGAGCGGGGGGAGTGGATACGCAGTATTTT.

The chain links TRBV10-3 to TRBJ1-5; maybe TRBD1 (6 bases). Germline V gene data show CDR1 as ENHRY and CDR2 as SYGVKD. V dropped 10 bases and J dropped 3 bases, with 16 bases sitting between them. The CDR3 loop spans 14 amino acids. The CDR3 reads CASGKDSYNQPQHF. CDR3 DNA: TGTGCCAGCGGAAAGGACAGCTACAATCAGCCCCAGCATTTT.

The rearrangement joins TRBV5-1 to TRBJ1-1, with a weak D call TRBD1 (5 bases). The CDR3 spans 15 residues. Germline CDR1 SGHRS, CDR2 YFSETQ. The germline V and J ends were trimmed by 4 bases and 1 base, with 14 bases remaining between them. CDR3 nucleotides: TGCGCCAGCAGCGACGTTGGCAGGGCGAACACTGAAGCTTTCTTT. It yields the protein CASSDVGRANTEAFF.

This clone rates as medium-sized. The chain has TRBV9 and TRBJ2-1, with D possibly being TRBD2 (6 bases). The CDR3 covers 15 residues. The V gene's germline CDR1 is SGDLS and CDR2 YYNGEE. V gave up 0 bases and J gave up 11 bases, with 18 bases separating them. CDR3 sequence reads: CASSVAGEDAAQQFF. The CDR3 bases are TGTGCCAGCAGCGTAGCGGGAGAGGACGCGGCCCAGCAGTTCTTC.

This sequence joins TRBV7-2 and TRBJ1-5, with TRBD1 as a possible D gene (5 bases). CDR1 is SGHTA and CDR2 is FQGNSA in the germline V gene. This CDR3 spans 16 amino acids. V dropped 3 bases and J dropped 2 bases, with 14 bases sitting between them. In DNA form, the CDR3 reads TGTGCCAGCAGCTTTAAAGGGTTAGGGGGCAATCAGCCCCAGCATTTT. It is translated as CASSFKGLGGNQPQHF.

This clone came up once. The DNA of the CDR3 is TGCAGCGCCGCAACGACAGGGGCGGGCACTGAAGCTTTCTTT. This encodes CSAATTGAGTEAFF. The V and J genes are TRBV29-1 and TRBJ1-1; 8 nucleotides line up with TRBD1. The CDR3 is 14 amino acids. CDR1 and CDR2 from the germline V gene are SQVTM and ANQGSEA. V trimming: 7 bases; J trimming: 4 bases; junction bases outside the gene matches: 11.

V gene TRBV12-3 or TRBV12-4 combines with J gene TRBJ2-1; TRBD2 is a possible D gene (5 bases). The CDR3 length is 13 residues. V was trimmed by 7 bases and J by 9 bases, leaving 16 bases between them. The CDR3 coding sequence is TGTGCCAGCAATGACCTGAGAGAGGGTGAGCAGTTCTTC. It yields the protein CASNDLREGEQFF.

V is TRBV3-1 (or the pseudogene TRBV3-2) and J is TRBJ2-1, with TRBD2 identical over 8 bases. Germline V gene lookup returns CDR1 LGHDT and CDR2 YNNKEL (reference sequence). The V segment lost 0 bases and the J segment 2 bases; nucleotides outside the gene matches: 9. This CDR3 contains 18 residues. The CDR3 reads CASSQDTAAGDPYNEQFF. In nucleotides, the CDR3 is TGTGCCAGCAGCCAAGATACCGCAGCGGGGGACCCCTACAATGAGCAGTTCTTC.

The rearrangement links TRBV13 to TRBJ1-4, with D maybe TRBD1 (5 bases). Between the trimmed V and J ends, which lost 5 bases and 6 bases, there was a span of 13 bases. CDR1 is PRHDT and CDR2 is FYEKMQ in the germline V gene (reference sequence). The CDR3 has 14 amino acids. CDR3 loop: CASSPPGGDEKLFF. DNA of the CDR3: TGTGCCAGCAGCCCGCCCGGAGGGGATGAAAAACTGTTTTTT.